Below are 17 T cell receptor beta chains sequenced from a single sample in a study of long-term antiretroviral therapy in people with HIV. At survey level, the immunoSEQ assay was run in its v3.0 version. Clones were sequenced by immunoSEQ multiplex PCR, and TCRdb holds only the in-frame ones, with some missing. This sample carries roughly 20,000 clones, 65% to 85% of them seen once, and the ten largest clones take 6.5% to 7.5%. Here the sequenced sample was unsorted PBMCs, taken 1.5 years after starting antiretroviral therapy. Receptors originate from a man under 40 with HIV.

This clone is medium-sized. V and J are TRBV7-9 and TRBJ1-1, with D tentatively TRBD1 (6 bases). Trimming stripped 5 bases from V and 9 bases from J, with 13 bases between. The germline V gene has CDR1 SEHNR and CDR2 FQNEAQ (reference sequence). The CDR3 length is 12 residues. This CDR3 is CASSPSGQQAFF. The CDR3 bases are TGTGCCAGCAGCCCTAGCGGACAGCAAGCTTTCTTT.

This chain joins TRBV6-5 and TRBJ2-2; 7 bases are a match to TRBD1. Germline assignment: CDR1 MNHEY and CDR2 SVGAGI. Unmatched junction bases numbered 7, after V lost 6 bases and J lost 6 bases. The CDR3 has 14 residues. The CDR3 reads CASSRATGSGELFF. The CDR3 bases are TGTGCCAGCAGCCGAGCGACAGGGTCCGGGGAGCTGTTTTTT.

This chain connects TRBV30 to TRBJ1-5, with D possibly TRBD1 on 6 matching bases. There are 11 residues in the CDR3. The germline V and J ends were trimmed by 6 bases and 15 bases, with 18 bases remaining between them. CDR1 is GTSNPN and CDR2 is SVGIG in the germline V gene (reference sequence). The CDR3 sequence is CACRKTGTAHF. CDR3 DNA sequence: TGTGCCTGCAGGAAAACAGGGACGGCGCATTTT.

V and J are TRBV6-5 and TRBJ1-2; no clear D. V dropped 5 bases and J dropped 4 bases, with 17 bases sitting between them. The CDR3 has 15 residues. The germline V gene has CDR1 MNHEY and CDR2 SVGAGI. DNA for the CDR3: TGTGCCAGCAGTCCGGGCCTTGAGAGTCTCTATGGCTACACCTTC. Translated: CASSPGLESLYGYTF.

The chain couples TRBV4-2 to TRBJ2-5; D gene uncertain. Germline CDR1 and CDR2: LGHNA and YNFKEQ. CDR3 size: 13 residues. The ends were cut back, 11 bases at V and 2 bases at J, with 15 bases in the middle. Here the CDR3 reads CAFRKTGQETQYF. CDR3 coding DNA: TGTGCCTTCCGGAAGACTGGACAAGAGACCCAGTACTTC.

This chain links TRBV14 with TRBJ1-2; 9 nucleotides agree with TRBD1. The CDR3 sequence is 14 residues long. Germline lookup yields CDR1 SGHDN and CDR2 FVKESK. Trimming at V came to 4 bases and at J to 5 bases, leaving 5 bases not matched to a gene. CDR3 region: CASSPGTGPYGYTF. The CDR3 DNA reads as TGTGCCAGCAGCCCCGGGACAGGGCCGTATGGCTACACCTTC.

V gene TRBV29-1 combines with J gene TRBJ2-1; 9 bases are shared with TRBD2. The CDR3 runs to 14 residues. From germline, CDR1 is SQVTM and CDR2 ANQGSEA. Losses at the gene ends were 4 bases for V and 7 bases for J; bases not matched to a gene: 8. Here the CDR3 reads CSVVGASGANEQFF. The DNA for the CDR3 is TGCAGCGTTGTGGGAGCTAGCGGGGCAAATGAGCAGTTCTTC.

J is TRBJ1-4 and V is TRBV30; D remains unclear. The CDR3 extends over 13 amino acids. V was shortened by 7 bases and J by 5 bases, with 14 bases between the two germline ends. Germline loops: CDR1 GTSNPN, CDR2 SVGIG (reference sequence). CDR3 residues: CASPNKGNEKLFF. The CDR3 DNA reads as TGTGCCTCCCCAAATAAAGGGAATGAAAAACTGTTTTTT.

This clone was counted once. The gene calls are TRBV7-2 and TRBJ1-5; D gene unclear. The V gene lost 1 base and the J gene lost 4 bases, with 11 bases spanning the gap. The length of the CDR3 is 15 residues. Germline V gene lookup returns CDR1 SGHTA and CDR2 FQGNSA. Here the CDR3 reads CASSLDPLANQPQHF. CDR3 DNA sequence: TGTGCCAGCAGCTTAGATCCCTTAGCGAATCAGCCCCAGCATTTT.

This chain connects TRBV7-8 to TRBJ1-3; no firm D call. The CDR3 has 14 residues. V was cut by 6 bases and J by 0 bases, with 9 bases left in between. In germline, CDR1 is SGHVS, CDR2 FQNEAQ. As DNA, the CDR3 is TGTGCCAGCAGTTATGACTACTCTGGAAACACCATATATTTT. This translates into CASSYDYSGNTIYF.

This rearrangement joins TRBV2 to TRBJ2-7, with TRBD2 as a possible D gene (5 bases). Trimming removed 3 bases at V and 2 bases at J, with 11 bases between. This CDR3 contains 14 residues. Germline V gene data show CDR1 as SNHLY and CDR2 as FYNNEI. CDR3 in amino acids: CASSDHLATYEQYF. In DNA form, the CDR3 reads TGTGCCAGCAGTGACCATTTAGCGACCTACGAGCAGTACTTC.

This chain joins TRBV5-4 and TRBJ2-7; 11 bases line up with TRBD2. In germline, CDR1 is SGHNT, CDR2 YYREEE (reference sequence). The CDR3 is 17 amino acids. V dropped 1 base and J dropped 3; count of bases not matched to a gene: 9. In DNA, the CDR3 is TGTGCCAGCAGCTTGTCTCTCTCACTAGCGGGAGACTACGAGCAGTACTTC. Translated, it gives CASSLSLSLAGDYEQYF.

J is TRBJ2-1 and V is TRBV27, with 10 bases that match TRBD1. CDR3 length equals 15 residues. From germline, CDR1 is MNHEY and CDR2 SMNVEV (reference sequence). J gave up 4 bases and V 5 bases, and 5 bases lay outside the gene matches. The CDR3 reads CASSQDRGEYNEQFF. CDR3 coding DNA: TGTGCCAGCAGTCAGGACAGGGGGGAGTACAATGAGCAGTTCTTC.

The CDR3, as DNA: TGCGCCAGCAGCTTGCGTGCAAGCATGAACACTGAAGCTTTCTTT. As protein: CASSLRASMNTEAFF. V usage is TRBV5-1 and J usage is TRBJ1-1; D is ambiguous. Trimming removed 1 base at V and 0 bases at J, with 10 bases between. Germline CDR1 SGHRS, CDR2 YFSETQ. This CDR3 spans 15 amino acids. Complete variable domain (other parts from reference TRBV5-1 and TRBJ1-1): KAGVTQTPRYLIKTRGQQVTLSCSPISGHRSVSWYQQTPGQGLQFLFEYFSETQRNKGNFPGRFSGRQFSNSRSEMNVSTLELGDSALYLCASSLRASMNTEAFFGQGTRLTVV.

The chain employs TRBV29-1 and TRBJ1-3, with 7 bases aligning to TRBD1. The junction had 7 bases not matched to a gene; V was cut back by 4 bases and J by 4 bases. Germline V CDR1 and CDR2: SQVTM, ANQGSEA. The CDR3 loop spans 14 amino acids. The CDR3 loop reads CSVVPTGRGNTIYF. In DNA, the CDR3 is TGCAGCGTTGTCCCGACAGGGAGAGGAAACACCATATATTTT.

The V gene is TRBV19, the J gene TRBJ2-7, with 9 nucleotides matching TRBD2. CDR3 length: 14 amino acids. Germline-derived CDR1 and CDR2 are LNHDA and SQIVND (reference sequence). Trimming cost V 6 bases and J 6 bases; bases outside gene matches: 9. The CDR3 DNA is TGTGCCAGTAGCCCGCAACGCGGGGGGGGCGAGCAGTACTTC. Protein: CASSPQRGGGEQYF.

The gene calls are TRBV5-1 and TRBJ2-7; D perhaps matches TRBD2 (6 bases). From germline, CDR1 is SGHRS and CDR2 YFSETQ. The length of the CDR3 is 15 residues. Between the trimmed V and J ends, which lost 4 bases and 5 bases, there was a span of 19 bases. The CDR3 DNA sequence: TGCGCCAGCAGCACAAATCGGCGGGGACGGGACGAGCAGTACTTC. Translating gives CASSTNRRGRDEQYF.